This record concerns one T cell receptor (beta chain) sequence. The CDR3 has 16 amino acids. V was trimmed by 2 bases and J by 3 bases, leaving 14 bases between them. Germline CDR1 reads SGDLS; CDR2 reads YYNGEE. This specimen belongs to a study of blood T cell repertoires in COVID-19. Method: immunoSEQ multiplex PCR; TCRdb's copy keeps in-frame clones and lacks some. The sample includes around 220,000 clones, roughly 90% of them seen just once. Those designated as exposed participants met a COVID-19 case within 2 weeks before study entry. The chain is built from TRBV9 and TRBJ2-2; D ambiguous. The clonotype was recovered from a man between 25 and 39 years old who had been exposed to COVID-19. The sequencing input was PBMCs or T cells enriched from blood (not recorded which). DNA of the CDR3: TGTGCCAGCAGCGTCACCGGCGGAGTGTACACCGGGGAGCTGTTTTTT. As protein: CASSVTGGVYTGELFF.